These 5 T cell receptor beta chains came from one sample sequenced in a study of blood T cell repertoires in COVID-19 (dated by TCRdb to between 2020 and 2021). Libraries were constructed by the immunoSEQ multiplex PCR assay. TCRdb limited this immuneACCESS table to in-frame rearrangements with V and J called. A share of clones is missing; checked studies link under half to unresolved V genes, and the rest is unexplained. In this sample the table shows 200,000 to 300,000 clones, roughly nine tenths of which occur a single time. The ten largest clonotypes hold 7.2% of the sample. Material: peripheral blood. Receptor source: a man aged 60-69 years who had recovered from COVID-19.

This rearrangement joins TRBV12-5 to TRBJ2-2; 10 bases are shared with TRBD1. Germline lookup yields CDR1 LGHNT and CDR2 FRNRAP. CDR3 length: 17 residues. J gave up 5 bases and V 2 bases, and 8 bases lay outside the gene matches. Written as DNA, the CDR3 is TGTGCTAGTGGTTTGCCCACTGGGGGACAGGGGACCGGGGAGCTGTTTTTT. This gives the protein CASGLPTGGQGTGELFF.

The V and J genes are TRBV28 and TRBJ1-5, with D perhaps matching TRBD1 (6 bases). The CDR3 is 12 amino acids. Germline CDR1 and CDR2: MDHEN and SYDVKM. Trimming cost V 8 bases and J 6 bases, with 11 bases left between them. The CDR3 coding sequence is TGTGCCAGCGGAAAACAGGGTCAGCCCCAGCATTTT. Protein sequence: CASGKQGQPQHF.

J is TRBJ2-7 and V is TRBV7-8; TRBD1 matches 8 bases. Unmatched junction bases numbered 8, after V lost 0 bases and J lost 4 bases. This CDR3 contains 16 residues. Germline-derived CDR1 and CDR2 are SGHVS and FQNEAQ. CDR3 residues: CASSLAGAGGEYEQYF. For the CDR3, the DNA is TGTGCCAGCAGCTTAGCTGGGGCAGGGGGCGAATACGAGCAGTACTTC.

This clone was observed once. The chain joins TRBV7-8 to TRBJ1-1; 9 nucleotides agree with TRBD1. CDR1 SGHVS and CDR2 FQNEAQ come from the germline V gene. The CDR3 loop spans 18 amino acids. V gave up 0 bases and J gave up 4 bases; unmatched junction bases: 12. In DNA form, the CDR3 reads TGTGCCAGCAGCTTAGCCTGGGAAACAGGGGGCCGGAGCACTGAAGCTTTCTTT. It is translated as CASSLAWETGGRSTEAFF.

The rearrangement uses TRBV4-2 and TRBJ1-5; 9 nucleotides line up with TRBD1. This CDR3 region has 18 residues. V shed 4 bases, J shed 2 bases, and the junction held 12 bases outside the gene matches. CDR1 and CDR2 (germline): LGHNA, YNFKEQ. CDR3 sequence: CASSPGQGTGPGNQPQHF. The CDR3 region has the DNA TGTGCCAGCAGCCCCGGCCAGGGGACAGGGCCGGGCAATCAGCCCCAGCATTTT.